These 27 T cell receptor beta chains originate from one sample sequenced in a study of brain T cells in children with intractable seizures. Sequencing was performed with immunoSEQ multiplex PCR; in TCRdb, only in-frame clones are kept and a portion is missing. The sample has approximately 110,000 clones, approximately 94% seen once. Sequenced material: peripheral blood, taken at surgery. All receptors come from a boy in the first two years of life with hemimegalencephaly and intractable seizures.

This clone was seen only once. The J gene is TRBJ2-7, the V gene TRBV4-2; D unclear. CDR3 size: 17 residues. The ends were cut back, 0 bases at V and 6 bases at J, with 21 bases in the middle. The V gene's germline CDR1 is LGHNA and CDR2 YNFKEQ. CDR3 DNA: TGTGCCAGCAGCCAAGAAGGTCCCGGCCTCATTTGGCGCGAGCAGTACTTC. It yields the protein CASSQEGPGLIWREQYF.

DNA for the CDR3: TGTGCCAGTAGTATAGTGCCGAACACTGAAGCTTTCTTT. Amino acid sequence: CASSIVPNTEAFF. This chain connects TRBV19 to TRBJ1-1, with unresolved D. CDR1 and CDR2 (germline): LNHDA, SQIVND (reference sequence). The CDR3 length is 13 residues. The V end lost 1 base, the J end lost 1 base, and 4 bases lay between the germline ends.

This rearrangement joins TRBV7-8 to TRBJ1-5; D unresolved. Germline V gene sequence: CDR1 SGHVS, CDR2 FQNEAQ. The CDR3 contains 15 residues. Trimming removed 2 bases from V and 1 base from J, with 9 bases in between. The CDR3 DNA sequence: TGTGCCAGCAGCTTACAGGCTGGCAGCAATCAGCCCCAGCATTTT. As protein: CASSLQAGSNQPQHF.

The chain recombines TRBV2 with TRBJ1-1; D ambiguous. Germline V gene lookup returns CDR1 SNHLY and CDR2 FYNNEI. This CDR3 contains 15 residues. With 4 bases removed from V and 11 bases from J, the gap between germline ends came to 23 bases. The CDR3 DNA reads as TGTGCCAGCAGTGCGTGGGAAGGGAGGGTTTTCGGGGCTTTCTTT. Translating it yields CASSAWEGRVFGAFF.

The J gene is TRBJ2-5, the V gene TRBV27; TRBD1 matches 7 bases. V shed 5 bases, J shed 2 bases, and the junction held 5 bases outside the gene matches. Germline CDR1 MNHEY, CDR2 SMNVEV (reference sequence). The CDR3 runs to 14 residues. CDR3 in amino acids: CASSPWDSQETQYF. As DNA, the CDR3 is TGTGCCAGCAGTCCCTGGGACAGTCAAGAGACCCAGTACTTC.

The chain is built from TRBV6-4 and TRBJ2-3, with a possible D match to TRBD2 (7 bases). Germline V gene lookup returns CDR1 MRHNA and CDR2 SNTAGT. V lost 0 bases and J 0 bases, leaving 16 bases between the germline ends. This CDR3 spans 18 amino acids. The CDR3, as DNA: TGTGCCAGCAGTGACTCGAATCGCGGGGGCTCTAGCACAGATACGCAGTATTTT. Translating gives CASSDSNRGGSSTDTQYF.

The chain uses TRBV28 and TRBJ2-7; 12 bases are shared with TRBD2. The CDR3 consists of 17 residues. The germline CDR1 and CDR2 sequences are MDHEN and SYDVKM. Losses at the gene ends were 2 bases for V and 5 bases for J; bases not matched to a gene: 10. This CDR3 is CASSLRLRLAGVDEQYF. CDR3 DNA sequence: TGTGCCAGCAGTTTAAGGCTACGACTAGCGGGAGTAGACGAGCAGTACTTC.

This chain uses TRBV4-3 with TRBJ1-6, with TRBD1 as a possible D gene (6 bases). V was clipped by 1 base and J by 9 bases, with 13 bases between them. The V gene's germline CDR1 is LGHNA and CDR2 YSLEER. The CDR3 extends over 15 amino acids. CDR3 loop: CASSQAPGAGSPLHF. CDR3 coding DNA: TGCGCCAGCAGCCAAGCCCCAGGGGCTGGTTCACCCCTCCACTTT.

The rearrangement joins TRBV25-1 to TRBJ2-1; the D gene could be TRBD1 or TRBD2 (6 bases each). V lost 4 bases to trimming and J lost 5 bases, with 12 bases between them. The CDR3 consists of 14 residues. CDR1 is MGHDK and CDR2 is SYGVNS in the germline V gene. The CDR3 DNA sequence: TGTGCCAGCAGTGTCGACGGGGGCAACAATGAGCAGTTCTTC. It specifies CASSVDGGNNEQFF.

This rearrangement joins TRBV3-1 (or the pseudogene TRBV3-2) to TRBJ2-3; D unclear. The CDR3 totals 15 residues. V was cut by 4 bases and J by 4 bases, with 15 bases left in between. Per the germline V gene, CDR1 is LGHDT and CDR2 is YNNKEL (reference sequence). The CDR3 loop reads CASSREVLVSDTQYF. CDR3 nucleotides: TGTGCCAGCAGCCGAGAGGTGTTAGTATCAGATACGCAGTATTTT.

This clone appeared a single time. The chain employs TRBV6-6 and TRBJ2-3, with 10 bases that match TRBD1. The V gene's germline CDR1 is MNHNY and CDR2 SVGAGI (reference sequence). The trim removed 4 bases at V and 1 base at J, leaving 5 bases unmatched. The CDR3 covers 16 residues. CDR3 coding DNA: TGTGCCAGCAGTTTGACCGGGACAGGGGGCACAGATACGCAGTATTTT. As protein: CASSLTGTGGTDTQYF.

CDR3 residues: CASSQERGGRWVYGYTF. As DNA, the CDR3 is TGTGCCAGCAGCCAAGAGAGAGGGGGGCGGTGGGTCTATGGCTACACCTTC. The rearrangement uses TRBV3-1 (or the pseudogene TRBV3-2) and TRBJ1-2, with D maybe TRBD1 (6 bases). The V gene lost 0 bases and the J gene lost 4 bases, with 18 bases spanning the gap. The CDR3 runs to 17 residues. Per germline, CDR1 LGHDT and CDR2 YNNKEL (reference sequence).

J is TRBJ2-7 and V is TRBV18; 9 nucleotides agree with TRBD1. Per germline, CDR1 KGHSH and CDR2 LQKENI. V was clipped by 3 bases and J by 13 bases; unmatched bases: 10. This CDR3 spans 13 amino acids. The CDR3 loop reads CASSPLRGTGYYF. DNA of the CDR3: TGTGCCAGCTCACCCCTCAGGGGGACAGGGTATTACTTC.

Only one count was recorded for this clone. The rearrangement uses TRBV7-9 and TRBJ2-3; 8 nucleotides align to TRBD2. From germline, CDR1 is SEHNR and CDR2 FQNEAQ (reference sequence). This CDR3 is 13 amino acids long. With 8 bases clipped from V and 3 bases from J, the junction kept 4 bases outside the gene matches. The DNA for the CDR3 is TGTGCCAGCCTGGCTAGCGGGACAGATACGCAGTATTTT. It codes for CASLASGTDTQYF. Using reference TRBV7-9 and TRBJ2-3 for the parts outside the CDR3, the full variable domain is DTGVSQNPRHKITKRGQNVTFRCDPISEHNRLYWYRQTLGQGPEFLTYFQNEAQLEKSRLLSDRFSAERPKGSFSTLEIQRTEQGDSAMYLCASLASGTDTQYFGPGTRLTVL.

CDR3 residues: CASSLAGGPYEQFF. In DNA, the CDR3 is TGCGCCAGCAGCCTAGCGGGAGGGCCCTATGAGCAGTTCTTC. The chain links TRBV5-1 to TRBJ2-1; 12 bases are a match to TRBD2. This CDR3 spans 14 amino acids. CDR1 and CDR2 from the germline V gene are SGHRS and YFSETQ. Trimming at V came to 4 bases and at J to 8 bases, leaving 4 bases not matched to a gene.

This sequence joins TRBV10-3 and TRBJ2-1; 7 bases fit TRBD2. The CDR3 contains 15 residues. Losses at the gene ends were 5 bases for V and 0 bases for J; bases not matched to a gene: 4. Germline V gives CDR1 ENHRY, CDR2 SYGVKD. CDR3 sequence (DNA): TGTGCCATCAGTCCGCGGGAGAACTCCTACAATGAGCAGTTCTTC. Its protein product is CAISPRENSYNEQFF.

The chain recombines TRBV19 with TRBJ2-7; D perhaps matches TRBD1 (5 bases). Germline CDR1 reads LNHDA; CDR2 reads SQIVND (reference sequence). V lost 6 bases and J lost 2, with 14 bases in between. CDR3 length: 14 amino acids. CDR3 loop: CASSPGWGAYEQYF. Written as DNA, the CDR3 is TGTGCCAGTAGCCCTGGGTGGGGCGCCTACGAGCAGTACTTC.

Of note for this clone: Other DNA variants within this sample encode the same CDR3. The V call is TRBV19, the J call TRBJ2-2; tentative D call: TRBD2 (5 bases). V lost 1 base and J 6 bases, leaving 6 bases between the germline ends. The CDR3 covers 13 residues. The V gene's germline CDR1 is LNHDA and CDR2 SQIVND (reference sequence). In nucleotides, the CDR3 is TGTGCCAGTAGTATAGTTAGCGCCGGGGAGCTGTTTTTT. Translated: CASSIVSAGELFF. The full variable domain, its missing parts supplied by reference TRBV19 and TRBJ2-2, is DGGITQSPKYLFRKEGQNVTLSCEQNLNHDAMYWYRQDPGQGLRLIYYSQIVNDFQKGDIAEGYSVSREKKESFPLTVTSAQKNPTAFYLCASSIVSAGELFFGEGSRLTVL.

The chain uses TRBV29-1 and TRBJ2-7; 11 positions match TRBD2. The trim removed 0 bases at V and 7 bases at J, leaving 5 bases unmatched. This CDR3 contains 14 residues. Per germline, CDR1 SQVTM and CDR2 ANQGSEA. The CDR3 protein is CSVEDQRLAGEQYF. The CDR3 bases are TGCAGCGTTGAAGATCAGAGACTAGCGGGGGAGCAGTACTTC.

The J gene is TRBJ1-2, the V gene TRBV4-3, with a weak D call TRBD1 (6 bases). The CDR3 spans 13 residues. CDR1 LGHNA and CDR2 YSLEER come from the germline V gene. Trimming left V 1 base short and J 7 bases short, with 10 bases between. The CDR3 nucleotides are TGCGCCAGCAGCCAAGCATACAGGGCTGGCTACACCTTC. Its translation: CASSQAYRAGYTF.

This clone was recorded only once. The CDR3 reads CASRKDRNSPLHF. In DNA, the CDR3 is TGTGCCAGCAGAAAGGACCGGAATTCACCCCTCCACTTT. The chain carries TRBV5-4 and TRBJ1-6; D unclear. The V end lost 5 bases, the J end lost 7 bases, and 10 bases lay between the germline ends. Germline values: CDR1 SGHNT, CDR2 YYREEE (reference sequence). The CDR3 is 13 amino acids.

The V call is TRBV28, the J call TRBJ2-7, with 13 bases identical to TRBD2. The CDR3 sequence is 15 residues long. V gave up 4 bases and J gave up 6 bases; unmatched junction bases: 6. Per germline, CDR1 MDHEN and CDR2 SYDVKM. CDR3 sequence: CASSSLAGGPCEQYF. The CDR3 bases are TGTGCCAGCAGTTCACTAGCGGGAGGGCCGTGCGAGCAGTACTTC.

V is TRBV29-1 and J is TRBJ2-7; possible D gene TRBD1, 6 bases. This CDR3 has 13 amino acids. Germline CDR1 is SQVTM and CDR2 is ANQGSEA. The V and J ends lost 0 bases and 0 bases respectively, with 6 bases between them. The CDR3 loop is CSVEEGHSYEQYF. The CDR3 coding sequence is TGCAGCGTTGAAGAGGGACACTCCTACGAGCAGTACTTC.

CDR3 protein: CASSLPRGRADEQFF. CDR3 nucleotide sequence: TGTGCCAGCAGTTTACCCCGCGGGAGGGCCGATGAGCAGTTCTTC. The J gene is TRBJ2-1, the V gene TRBV27; 9 bases map to TRBD2. CDR3 length: 15 residues. From germline, CDR1 is MNHEY and CDR2 SMNVEV (reference sequence). Trimming cost V 2 bases and J 8 bases; bases outside gene matches: 7.

V and J are TRBV24-1 and TRBJ2-5; TRBD1 might be the D (6 bases). Germline lookup yields CDR1 KGHDR and CDR2 SFDVKD. Between the trimmed V and J ends, which lost 3 bases and 1 base, there was a span of 8 bases. The CDR3 contains 14 residues. CDR3 coding DNA: TGTGCCACCAGTGATCGACAGGTCCAAGAGACCCAGTACTTC. Encoded protein: CATSDRQVQETQYF.

The V gene is TRBV5-4, the J gene TRBJ2-3; D might be TRBD2 (6 bases). Trimming cost V 0 bases and J 3 bases, with 8 bases left between them. Per germline, CDR1 SGHNT and CDR2 YYREEE (reference sequence). The CDR3 extends over 14 amino acids. For the CDR3, the DNA is TGTGCCAGCAGCTTGGATGCGGGAACAGATACGCAGTATTTT. This codes for CASSLDAGTDTQYF.

The V and J genes are TRBV18 and TRBJ2-7, with 13 bases identical to TRBD2. Germline CDR1 KGHSH, CDR2 LQKENI. The junction had 7 bases not matched to a gene; V was cut back by 3 bases and J by 5 bases. This CDR3 region has 16 residues. CDR3 region: CASSPAGLAGVHEQYF. Written as DNA, the CDR3 is TGTGCCAGCTCACCCGCCGGACTAGCGGGAGTTCACGAGCAGTACTTC.